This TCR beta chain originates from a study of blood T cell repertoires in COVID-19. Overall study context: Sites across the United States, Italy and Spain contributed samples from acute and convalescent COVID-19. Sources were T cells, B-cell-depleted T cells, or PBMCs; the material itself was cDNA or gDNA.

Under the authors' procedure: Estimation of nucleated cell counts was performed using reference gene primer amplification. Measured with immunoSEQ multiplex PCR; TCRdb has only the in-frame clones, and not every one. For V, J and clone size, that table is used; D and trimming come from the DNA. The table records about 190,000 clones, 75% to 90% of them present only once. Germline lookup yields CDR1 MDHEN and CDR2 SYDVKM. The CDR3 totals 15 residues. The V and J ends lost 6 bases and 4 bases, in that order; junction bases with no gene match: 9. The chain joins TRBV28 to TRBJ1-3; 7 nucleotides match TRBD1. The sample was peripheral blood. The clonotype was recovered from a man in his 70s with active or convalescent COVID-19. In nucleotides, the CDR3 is TGTGCCAGCAGCATTCCTCGGACAGGAGGAAACACCATATATTTT. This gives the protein CASSIPRTGGNTIYF.